This T cell receptor (beta chain) is drawn from a study of T-cell reconstitution after alpha-beta-depleted transplantation in children (dated by TCRdb to between 2015 and 2016). In terms of the full investigation: The study quantitatively tracked T-cell immune reconstitution after TCRalphabeta/CD19-depleted allogeneic hematopoietic cell transplantation in children using TCR repertoire profiling.

This clonotype was recorded many times. Its target antigen remains unknown. No much larger clone exists at a distance of one base, and base qualities are not known. The library came from PCR. The reads were generated on an Illumina HiSeq 2500. TCR libraries were prepared with molecular barcoding, using unique molecular identifiers to normalize TCRbeta repertoire quantification. The public reads were run again by TCRdb, first through fastp at Q25 and then through MiXCR, and only productive beta chains were kept. Each CDR3 protein appears once, grouped with its most common genes and DNA. The sample table holds fewer than 120,000 distinct CDR3 sequences, of which over 9% were seen once. The ten largest clones take up approximately 7.6% of the sample. The receptor comes from a human donor who donated a stem cell graft to a child with acute lymphoblastic leukemia. Sequencing used PBMCs from the stem cell graft donor, obtained from the stem cell graft.

The nucleotide sequence reads as follows: TGTGCCAGCAATACAGATACGCAGTATTTT. It translates to CASNTDTQYF. This chain joins TRBV19 to TRBJ2-3; no D segment can be confidently identified. From its cysteine to its phenylalanine, the CDR3 spans 10 amino acids. Only the CDR3 DNA stays, 30 bases, in frame from base 1. V is reduced by 9 bases and J by 3 bases, leaving a spacing of 4 bases between them. The CDR1 and CDR2 encoded by the germline V gene (reference sequence) are LNHDA and SQIVND.